This T cell receptor beta chain was identified during a study of blood T cell repertoires in COVID-19. Overall study context: COVID-19 samples collected from the United States, Italy and Spain covered acute and convalescent phases.

The germline V gene encodes CDR1 LNHDA and CDR2 SQIVND (reference sequence). Trimming took 5 bases from V and 3 from J, leaving 23 bases between them. This CDR3 is built from 18 residues. Under the authors' procedure: Counts of nucleated cells, estimated from reference gene primer amplification, were obtained. The data were produced by immunoSEQ multiplex PCR, yet TCRdb's version contains in-frame clones alone and is incomplete. Clone size and V and J calls were adopted from that table, with D and trimming inferred from the DNA. The data hold roughly 300,000 clones, with around nine tenths observed a single time.

The gene calls are TRBV19 and TRBJ2-1, with D possibly TRBD1 on 6 matching bases. The sample was PBMCs or T cells enriched from blood (not recorded which). The receptor was isolated from a young woman who had recovered from COVID-19. The CDR3 DNA reads TGTGCCAGTAGTTCCGCTCCCGACAGGCCCCCACGCTACAATGAGCAGTTCTTC. This sequence encodes CASSSAPDRPPRYNEQFF. Filled out from reference TRBV19 and TRBJ2-1, the complete variable domain reads DGGITQSPKYLFRKEGQNVTLSCEQNLNHDAMYWYRQDPGQGLRLIYYSQIVNDFQKGDIAEGYSVSREKKESFPLTVTSAQKNPTAFYLCASSSAPDRPPRYNEQFFGPGTRLTVL.